Listed here are 15 T cell receptor beta chains from one sample, sequenced in a study of a mutant IDH1 vaccine in newly diagnosed glioma listed by TCRdb under 2021. The sample's time point label, in plain terms: week 23, last vaccination. Each vaccine dose was 300 ug of a 20-mer mutant IDH1 peptide in Montanide, given subcutaneously with topical imiquimod. Antigens of these TCRs are unknown. Library generation was performed with the immunoSEQ multiplex PCR assay. Drawn from immuneACCESS, this table holds only the in-frame rearrangements with V and J called that TCRdb kept. Clones are partly lost; checked studies trace under half to an unresolved V gene and leave the rest unexplained. Recorded for this sample are about 65,000 clones; 70% to 90% of them occurred a single time. Approximately 4.3% of the sample is in the top ten clones. This specimen was PBMCs, taken from a glioma patient whose treatment included an IDH1 peptide vaccine. These TCRs come from a man aged 25-40 years with glioma.

The chain is built from TRBV7-9 and TRBJ2-1, with D perhaps given as TRBD1 or TRBD2 (5 bases each). This CDR3 is 14 amino acids long. Germline loops: CDR1 SEHNR, CDR2 FQNEAQ (reference sequence). Trimming removed 0 bases from V and 12 bases from J, with 15 bases in between. Here the CDR3 reads CASSLAHTGAVQFF. The CDR3 nucleotides are TGTGCCAGCAGCTTAGCCCATACCGGGGCCGTGCAGTTCTTC. Based on the CDR3 plus reference TRBV7-9 and TRBJ2-1, the full variable domain is DTGVSQNPRHKITKRGQNVTFRCDPISEHNRLYWYRQTLGQGPEFLTYFQNEAQLEKSRLLSDRFSAERPKGSFSTLEIQRTEQGDSAMYLCASSLAHTGAVQFFGPGTRLTVL.

This sequence joins TRBV2 and TRBJ1-6; 9 nucleotides align to TRBD1. Germline CDR1 is SNHLY and CDR2 is FYNNEI. Unmatched junction bases numbered 9, after V lost 8 bases and J lost 7 bases. The CDR3 spans 15 residues. CDR3 sequence: CASSPGDRENSPLHF. As DNA, the CDR3 is TGTGCCAGCTCCCCGGGGGACAGGGAGAATTCACCCCTCCACTTT.

The chain links TRBV9 to TRBJ2-3; TRBD2 matches 7 bases. This CDR3 is 15 amino acids long. Unmatched junction bases numbered 5, after V lost 2 bases and J lost 2 bases. CDR1 is SGDLS, CDR2 YYNGEE, per germline. CDR3 in DNA: TGTGCCAGCAGCGTCCAAGCGGGGATCACAGATACGCAGTATTTT. Its protein product is CASSVQAGITDTQYF.

This clone was recorded a few times. The V and J genes are TRBV18 and TRBJ1-1; D is undetermined. The germline V gene encodes CDR1 KGHSH and CDR2 LQKENI. V was shortened by 6 bases and J by 5 bases, with 13 bases between the two germline ends. This CDR3 region has 13 residues. Here the CDR3 DNA reads TGTGCCAGCTCCGACCAGTACGGGACTGAAGCTTTCTTT. It encodes CASSDQYGTEAFF.

This rearrangement joins TRBV9 to TRBJ1-3; 7 nucleotides match TRBD1. This CDR3 has 17 amino acids. Germline lookup yields CDR1 SGDLS and CDR2 YYNGEE. Trimming removed 3 bases from V and 4 bases from J; junction bases left unmatched: 13. The CDR3 nucleotides read TGTGCCAGCAGCGCCCGTGGAGGGGGCGCATCAGGAAACACCATATATTTT. Its protein product is CASSARGGGASGNTIYF.

This rearrangement joins TRBV27 to TRBJ1-6; 7 bases are shared with TRBD1. With 6 bases clipped from V and 2 bases from J, the junction kept 10 bases outside the gene matches. Germline CDR1 is MNHEY and CDR2 is SMNVEV (reference sequence). This CDR3 has 17 amino acids. The CDR3 reads CASSRRQGSTYNSPLHF. The CDR3, as DNA: TGTGCCAGCAGCCGCCGACAGGGTAGTACCTATAATTCACCCCTCCACTTT.

This clone is a singleton in its sample. The chain is built from TRBV19 and TRBJ2-6, with D possibly being TRBD1 or TRBD2 (5 bases each). In germline, CDR1 is LNHDA, CDR2 SQIVND (reference sequence). This CDR3 comprises 18 residues. Trimming stripped 4 bases from V and 0 bases from J, with 16 bases between. The CDR3 spells CASSNRGREYSGANVLTF. The CDR3 nucleotides are TGTGCCAGTAGTAACCGGGGCCGGGAATACTCTGGGGCCAACGTCCTGACTTTC.

The rearrangement joins TRBV11-3 to TRBJ2-7; possibly TRBD1 for D (6 bases). Germline-derived CDR1 and CDR2 are SGHNT and YENEEA. Trimming stripped 1 base from V and 5 bases from J, with 15 bases between. CDR3 length equals 15 residues. The CDR3 is CASSLGGRGFDEQYF. CDR3 sequence (DNA): TGTGCCAGCAGCTTAGGTGGCAGGGGATTCGACGAGCAGTACTTC.

The CDR3 spells CASSWAGGSYEAFF. The CDR3 bases are TGTGCCAGCAGCTGGGCAGGGGGAAGCTATGAAGCTTTCTTT. The V gene is TRBV11-2, the J gene TRBJ1-1; 7 positions match TRBD1. With V trimmed by 4 bases and J by 7 bases, 9 bases remained unmatched. The length of the CDR3 is 14 residues. Germline V gene sequence: CDR1 SGHAT, CDR2 FQNNGV.

The chain couples TRBV4-1 to TRBJ1-5; tentative D call: TRBD1 (5 bases). V was clipped by 3 bases and J by 4 bases, with 22 bases between them. Germline CDR1 MGHRA, CDR2 YSYEKL. This CDR3 is built from 18 residues. CDR3 DNA sequence: TGCGCCAGCAGCCAGGGGGGGTTCAAGGGTTGGGATAATCAGCCCCAGCATTTT. It encodes CASSQGGFKGWDNQPQHF.

The table lists this clone with a count of one. The chain couples TRBV6-5 to TRBJ2-7, with D possibly matching TRBD2 (6 bases). Germline-derived CDR1 and CDR2 are MNHEY and SVGAGI. Trimming left V 8 bases short and J 6 bases short, with 17 bases between. This CDR3 has 13 amino acids. The DNA of the CDR3 is TGTGCCAGCTCCCGCGGGACTCAGGGCGAGCAGTACTTC. Protein sequence: CASSRGTQGEQYF.

The chain recombines TRBV9 with TRBJ1-3; D is uncertain. V was clipped by 4 bases and J by 2 bases, with 10 bases between them. CDR1 and CDR2 (germline): SGDLS, YYNGEE. There are 14 residues in the CDR3. The CDR3, as DNA: TGTGCCAGCAGCCCGGGTGTTACTGGAAACACCATATATTTT. Its protein product is CASSPGVTGNTIYF. Supplemented by reference TRBV9 and TRBJ1-3, the full variable domain reads DSGVTQTPKHLITATGQRVTLRCSPRSGDLSVYWYQQSLDQGLQFLIQYYNGEERAKGNILERFSAQQFPDLHSELNLSSLELGDSALYFCASSPGVTGNTIYFGEGSWLTVV.

The V and J genes are TRBV7-2 and TRBJ1-1; 11 nucleotides agree with TRBD1. CDR1 and CDR2 (germline): SGHTA, FQGNSA. The CDR3 length is 19 residues. With V trimmed by 0 bases and J by 7 bases, 16 bases remained unmatched. The CDR3 loop is CASSLATRTGGNIFHEAFF. The DNA of the CDR3 is TGTGCCAGCAGCTTAGCCACCAGGACAGGGGGCAATATTTTCCATGAAGCTTTCTTT.

The rearrangement uses TRBV6-5 and TRBJ1-2; possible D gene TRBD1, 5 bases. Trimming removed 6 bases from V and 5 bases from J, with 13 bases in between. CDR3 length: 13 amino acids. Germline values: CDR1 MNHEY, CDR2 SVGAGI. In nucleotides, the CDR3 is TGTGCCAGCAGGGTACTCGGGGGGTATGGCTACACCTTC. It is translated as CASRVLGGYGYTF.

This rearrangement joins TRBV6-5 to TRBJ2-3; TRBD1 might be the D (5 bases). V gave up 6 bases and J gave up 0 bases, with 13 bases separating them. Germline V lookup: CDR1 MNHEY, CDR2 SVGAGI. The CDR3 has 15 residues. The CDR3 DNA follows: TGTGCCAGCAGCCCAAAGGGGCCTAGCACAGATACGCAGTATTTT. This codes for CASSPKGPSTDTQYF.